This is a list of T cell receptor beta chains from one sample in a study of cytomegalovirus exposure and HLA in healthy donors. Sequenced by immunoSEQ multiplex PCR; TCRdb stores in-frame clones only, minus some. The sample carries some 120,000 clones, approximately 94% recorded once. Specimen: PBMCs. The receptors derive from a man aged 18 to 30 in good health and CMV-seronegative. Each CDR3 is given with its conserved first and last residue. The D gene is left open where the match is weak. Clone size is stated in some rows and not others, as once, few, many or a class when expanded.

clone size	D gene	V gene	J gene	CDR3 protein	CDR3 DNA
few	TRBD2	TRBV14	TRBJ2-1	CASSQVGGRAENEQFF	TGTGCCAGCAGCCAAGTGGGCGGGAGGGCCGAAAATGAGCAGTTCTTC
-	-	TRBV7-9	TRBJ2-6	CASSGGTSKSSGANVLTF	TGTGCCAGCAGCGGCGGGACTTCTAAGAGCTCTGGGGCCAACGTCCTGACTTTC
-	TRBD2	TRBV7-9	TRBJ2-5	CASSPLAGEETQYF	TGTGCCAGCAGCCCGCTAGCGGGAGAGGAGACCCAGTACTTC
-	-	TRBV7-2	TRBJ2-7	CASTVGVSPYEQYF	TGTGCCAGCACCGTCGGGGTCTCCCCCTACGAGCAGTACTTC
once	-	TRBV5-1	TRBJ2-3	CASSLGLPTDTQYF	TGCGCCAGCAGCTTGGGACTACCTACAGATACGCAGTATTTT
-	TRBD1	TRBV7-2	TRBJ1-2	CASSFGTVRNYGYTF	TGTGCCAGCAGCTTCGGGACAGTTCGTAACTATGGCTACACCTTC
-	TRBD1	TRBV5-1	TRBJ2-7	CASSSTDRGYEQYF	TGCGCCAGCAGCTCCACGGACAGGGGCTACGAGCAGTACTTC
-	-	TRBV6-5	TRBJ2-7	CASLRKESSYEQYF	TGTGCCAGCCTCCGAAAAGAGAGCTCCTACGAGCAGTACTTC
once	-	TRBV27	TRBJ2-7	CASSFASNYEQYF	TGTGCCAGCAGTTTCGCTAGTAACTACGAGCAGTACTTC
-	-	TRBV6-5	TRBJ1-2	CASSFDINYGYTF	TGTGCCAGCAGTTTCGACATCAACTATGGCTACACCTTC
-	-	TRBV4-3	TRBJ1-4	CASSQDPYGAYEKLFF	TGCGCCAGCAGCCAAGACCCATATGGGGCTTATGAAAAACTGTTTTTT